This entry lists 23 T cell receptor beta chains sequenced from one sample in a study of early T cells in non-severe SARS-CoV-2 infection. TCRdb re-called the 5' RACE reads through MiXCR, storing one row per CDR3 protein. The profile shows around 40,000 distinct CDR3 sequences, 6.3% of them singletons. Sequenced input: whole blood. Every receptor here comes from an adult who was a healthcare worker with PCR-confirmed SARS-CoV-2 infection or an uninfected control (not recorded which).

The table lists this clonotype with many counts. This chain uses TRBV11-2 with TRBJ2-2, with a tentative D call TRBD1 (5 bases). The CDR3 sequence is 17 residues long. The V and J ends lost 2 bases and 0 bases respectively, with 13 bases between them. From germline, CDR1 is SGHAT and CDR2 FQNNGV. CDR3 sequence: CASSLTPGPANTGELFF. CDR3 nucleotides: TGTGCCAGCAGCTTAACCCCAGGGCCGGCGAACACCGGGGAGCTGTTTTTT. Supplemented by reference TRBV11-2 and TRBJ2-2, the full variable domain reads EAGVAQSPRYKIIEKRQSVAFWCNPISGHATLYWYQQILGQGPKLLIQFQNNGVVDDSQLPKDRFSAERLKGVDSTLKIQPAKLEDSAVYLCASSLTPGPANTGELFFGEGSRLTVL.

The V gene is TRBV29-1, the J gene TRBJ1-1; TRBD1 might be the D (6 bases). V was clipped by 2 bases and J by 2 bases, with 9 bases between them. Germline CDR1 reads SQVTM; CDR2 reads ANQGSEA. There are 13 residues in the CDR3. This CDR3 reads CSVEKGVNTEAFF. CDR3 coding DNA: TGCAGCGTTGAAAAGGGGGTTAACACTGAAGCTTTCTTT.

The sample holds a few counts of this clonotype. CDR3 DNA: TGTGCCAGCAGCAAAATCCATCGGCAGGCAAAAAAAAGAAACTATGGCTACACCTTC. Translated: CASSKIHRQAKKRNYGYTF. V is TRBV21-1 and J is TRBJ1-2. TRBV21-1 is recorded as a pseudogene. CDR3 size: 19 residues.

The rearrangement uses TRBV7-6 and TRBJ2-7; 9 bases fit TRBD2. This CDR3 is built from 14 residues. V lost 5 bases and J lost 3; bases outside the gene matches: 5. Germline values: CDR1 SGHVS, CDR2 FNYEAQ. The CDR3, as DNA: TGTGCCAGCAGCGCGGGACTAGCAGGCTACGAGCAGTACTTC. It specifies CASSAGLAGYEQYF.

This clonotype was detected only a few times. This chain links TRBV7-9 with TRBJ2-3; no definite D call. The V gene lost 5 bases and the J gene lost 6 bases, with 9 bases spanning the gap. Per the germline V gene, CDR1 is SEHNR and CDR2 is FQNEAQ (reference sequence). This CDR3 contains 12 residues. CDR3 loop: CASSQTDDTQYF. The CDR3 DNA sequence: TGTGCCAGCAGCCAGACCGACGATACGCAGTATTTT.

Ten or more counts support this clonotype. The chain carries TRBV11-1 and TRBJ1-1; no reliable D call. Trimming removed 5 bases at V and 5 bases at J, with 15 bases between. The CDR3 sequence is 14 residues long. CDR1 and CDR2 from the germline V gene are SGHAT and FQDESV (reference sequence). CDR3 sequence: CASSPSGLRTEAFF. The CDR3 region has the DNA TGTGCCAGCAGCCCATCCGGTTTGCGTACTGAAGCTTTCTTT.

This clonotype has just a few counts. The chain links TRBV7-2 to TRBJ1-3, with D possibly TRBD1 on 5 matching bases. Germline CDR1 reads SGHTA; CDR2 reads FQGNSA. The CDR3 spans 17 residues. The V gene lost 2 bases and the J gene lost 0 bases, with 14 bases spanning the gap. The chain's CDR3 is CASSLSRDGTSGNTIYF. The DNA for the CDR3 is TGTGCCAGCAGCTTAAGCCGGGACGGAACCTCTGGAAACACCATATATTTT.

The sample holds many counts of this clonotype. The genes are TRBV6-2 or TRBV6-3 and TRBJ1-5; tentatively, D is TRBD1 (6 bases). The length of the CDR3 is 14 residues. V was pared by 5 bases and J by 4 bases, with 12 bases between. Germline-derived CDR1 and CDR2 are MNHEY and SVGEGT. This CDR3 reads CASSPGVGNQPQHF. CDR3 bases: TGTGCCAGCAGTCCAGGGGTAGGGAATCAGCCCCAGCATTTT.

This clonotype occurred a few times. The chain combines TRBV4-1 with TRBJ2-7, with 9 bases lining up with TRBD1. The germline V gene encodes CDR1 MGHRA and CDR2 YSYEKL. The CDR3 extends over 14 amino acids. Trimming cost V 2 bases and J 2 bases; bases outside gene matches: 1. CDR3 DNA: TGCGCCAGCAGCCAAAGACAGGGGGCCTACGAGCAGTACTTC. Amino acids: CASSQRQGAYEQYF.

This rearrangement joins TRBV2 to TRBJ2-1, with D possibly matching TRBD2 (6 bases). Germline CDR1 SNHLY, CDR2 FYNNEI. V was cut by 7 bases and J by 1 base, with 17 bases left in between. The CDR3 runs 16 residues. CDR3 coding DNA: TGTGCCAGCAATAGGGACTTAGAGATTTCCTACAATGAGCAGTTCTTC. Translation: CASNRDLEISYNEQFF. Complete variable domain (other parts from reference TRBV2 and TRBJ2-1): EPEVTQTPSHQVTQMGQEVILRCVPISNHLYFYWYRQILGQKVEFLVSFYNNEISEKSEIFDDQFSVERPDGSNFTLKIRSTKLEDSAMYFCASNRDLEISYNEQFFGPGTRLTVL.

This clonotype was recorded a few times. V gene TRBV2 combines with J gene TRBJ2-7; 7 bases are a match to TRBD2. Germline V lookup: CDR1 SNHLY, CDR2 FYNNEI. With V trimmed by 7 bases and J by 5 bases, 11 bases remained unmatched. The CDR3 loop spans 14 amino acids. The CDR3 coding sequence is TGTGCCAGCAAGTCTGGGAGGGAAAGTGACGAGCAGTACTTC. Its translation: CASKSGRESDEQYF. Full variable domain (remainder filled in from reference TRBV2 and TRBJ2-7): EPEVTQTPSHQVTQMGQEVILRCVPISNHLYFYWYRQILGQKVEFLVSFYNNEISEKSEIFDDQFSVERPDGSNFTLKIRSTKLEDSAMYFCASKSGRESDEQYFGPGTRLTVT.

This clonotype was recorded a few times. This rearrangement joins TRBV6-5 to TRBJ2-7; 8 nucleotides align to TRBD1. The J segment lost 4 bases and the V segment lost 6 bases, leaving 8 bases of the junction unmatched. The CDR3 sequence is 14 residues long. Germline V CDR1 and CDR2: MNHEY, SVGAGI. The CDR3 loop is CASRPGQGIYEQYF. In DNA, the CDR3 is TGTGCCAGCAGACCCGGACAGGGTATTTACGAGCAGTACTTC.

Ten or more counts support this clonotype. The CDR3 bases are TGTGCCAGCTCACCAGCCAGTAACGAGCAGTTCTTC. This gives the protein CASSPASNEQFF. The V call is TRBV18, the J call TRBJ2-1, with unresolved D. The length of the CDR3 is 12 residues. Trimming took 2 bases from V and 10 from J, leaving 9 bases between them. Germline lookup yields CDR1 KGHSH and CDR2 LQKENI.

This clonotype was detected ten times or more. This chain links TRBV3-1 with TRBJ2-6; D is ambiguous. The CDR3 is 16 amino acids. Trimming took 2 bases from V and 0 from J, leaving 8 bases between them. CDR1 is LGHDT and CDR2 is YNNKEL in the germline V gene (reference sequence). This chain's CDR3 is CASSQTLFSGANVLTF. The CDR3 DNA reads TGTGCCAGCAGCCAAACTCTATTCTCTGGGGCCAACGTCCTGACTTTC.

This sequence joins TRBV28 and TRBJ1-1, with D possibly TRBD1 on 5 matching bases. Germline CDR1 is MDHEN and CDR2 is SYDVKM. The CDR3 runs to 14 residues. V lost 6 bases to trimming and J lost 0 bases, with 11 bases between them. CDR3 in amino acids: CASRWGDVNTEAFF. CDR3 bases: TGTGCCAGCAGGTGGGGGGACGTGAACACTGAAGCTTTCTTT.

This clonotype was counted a few times. V is TRBV9 and J is TRBJ2-7; D may correspond to TRBD1 or TRBD2 (5 bases each). V lost 2 bases and J 2 bases, leaving 14 bases between the germline ends. The CDR3 sequence is 15 residues long. Germline V gives CDR1 SGDLS, CDR2 YYNGEE. DNA of the CDR3: TGTGCCAGCAGCGTCGGACCGGGACGGACCTACGAGCAGTACTTC. Its protein is CASSVGPGRTYEQYF.

This clonotype turned up a few times. V and J are TRBV5-6 and TRBJ1-2, with D perhaps matching TRBD1 (6 bases). Germline-derived CDR1 and CDR2 are SGHDT and YYEEEE. Trimming removed 5 bases from V and 0 bases from J, with 8 bases in between. This CDR3 region has 13 residues. CDR3 DNA sequence: TGTGCCAGCAGGTGGACAGCTAACTATGGCTACACCTTC. Translated, it gives CASRWTANYGYTF.

This clonotype qualifies as medium-sized. The rearrangement joins TRBV29-1 to TRBJ1-2; 8 bases line up with TRBD1. Germline CDR1 SQVTM, CDR2 ANQGSEA. This CDR3 has 13 residues. V shed 6 bases and J 2 bases; nucleotides not matched to a gene: 5. The CDR3 loop is CSVRGQGNYGYTF. In nucleotides, the CDR3 is TGCAGCGTCCGTGGACAGGGCAACTATGGCTACACCTTC.

This clonotype was seen more than once but under ten times. The genes are TRBV7-6 and TRBJ2-1; D call uncertain. Trimming took off 2 bases at V and 7 bases at J, with 12 bases between the two ends. CDR3 size: 14 residues. The germline CDR1 and CDR2 sequences are SGHVS and FNYEAQ. CDR3 residues: CASSLNAVNNEQFF. As DNA, the CDR3 is TGTGCCAGCAGCTTAAATGCAGTAAATAATGAGCAGTTCTTC.

This chain joins TRBV7-9 and TRBJ2-7, with D possibly TRBD1 on 6 matching bases. Germline V gene data show CDR1 as SEHNR and CDR2 as FQNEAQ (reference sequence). This CDR3 comprises 13 residues. Trimming removed 4 bases at V and 1 base at J, with 8 bases between. The chain's CDR3 is CASSSQGSYEQYF. The CDR3 nucleotides read TGTGCCAGCAGCTCACAGGGATCCTACGAGCAGTACTTC.

This clonotype was observed a few times. The gene calls are TRBV28 and TRBJ2-5, with D maybe TRBD1 (6 bases). This CDR3 has 15 amino acids. Trimming took off 3 bases at V and 4 bases at J, with 15 bases between the two ends. The germline V gene encodes CDR1 MDHEN and CDR2 SYDVKM. CDR3 residues: CASSFGGIQGETQYF. In DNA form, the CDR3 reads TGTGCCAGCAGTTTTGGAGGCATACAGGGAGAGACCCAGTACTTC. The variable domain in full, with the rest retrieved from reference TRBV28 and TRBJ2-5, is DVKVTQSSRYLVKRTGEKVFLECVQDMDHENMFWYRQDPGLGLRLIYFSYDVKMKEKGDIPEGYSVSREKKERFSLILESASTNQTSMYLCASSFGGIQGETQYFGPGTRLLVL.

This clonotype was seen at least ten times. V usage is TRBV11-2 and J usage is TRBJ2-5, with 8 positions matching TRBD2. The CDR3 covers 14 residues. The V and J ends lost 2 bases and 11 bases, in that order; junction bases with no gene match: 10. Germline V lookup: CDR1 SGHAT, CDR2 FQNNGV. The CDR3 is CASSLQSGSPLQYF. DNA for the CDR3: TGTGCCAGCAGCTTACAGAGCGGGAGCCCCCTGCAGTACTTC.

Many counts were recorded for this clonotype. This chain joins TRBV19 and TRBJ2-2; tentatively, D is TRBD2 (6 bases). Trimming took off 8 bases at V and 5 bases at J, with 15 bases between the two ends. Looked up from germline, CDR1 is LNHDA and CDR2 is SQIVND (reference sequence). CDR3 length: 14 amino acids. The CDR3, as DNA: TGTGCCAGTCGCGGCGGGACGTGGACCGGGGAGCTGTTTTTT. Protein: CASRGGTWTGELFF.